This T cell receptor (beta chain) was identified during a study of graft-versus-host responses after intestinal transplantation. General study findings and limits: Among circulating GvH clones, peak levels were associated with early post-transplant declines in HvG clones. Those patients showing graft-donor T cell macrochimerism displayed high graft-versus-host to host-versus-graft clonal ratios in allografts. The recipient marrow held GvH clones, and some of them showed up first in ileum or blood.

Processing of graft tissue released intraepithelial and lamina propria lymphocytes. With regard to this clone: Its antigen is unknown.

The CDR3 is made up of 13 amino acids. V gave up 4 bases and J gave up 11 bases, with 17 bases separating them. Germline V lookup: CDR1 LGHNA, CDR2 YNFKEQ. This table comes from immunoSEQ multiplex PCR, and its TCRdb copy is limited to in-frame clones, with some not included. The repertoire holds 15,000 to 20,000 clones, with around 76% as singletons. The TCR comes from a human patient who received an intestinal transplant, so some T cells may come from the graft donor. Sequencing used ileum tissue, obtained approximately 3 weeks after intestinal transplant. The chain carries TRBV4-2 and TRBJ1-1, with D possibly matching TRBD1 (6 bases). CDR3 bases: TGTGCCAGCAGCCCCCGGGACACCCGAAGTGCTTTCTTT. Its translation is CASSPRDTRSAFF.